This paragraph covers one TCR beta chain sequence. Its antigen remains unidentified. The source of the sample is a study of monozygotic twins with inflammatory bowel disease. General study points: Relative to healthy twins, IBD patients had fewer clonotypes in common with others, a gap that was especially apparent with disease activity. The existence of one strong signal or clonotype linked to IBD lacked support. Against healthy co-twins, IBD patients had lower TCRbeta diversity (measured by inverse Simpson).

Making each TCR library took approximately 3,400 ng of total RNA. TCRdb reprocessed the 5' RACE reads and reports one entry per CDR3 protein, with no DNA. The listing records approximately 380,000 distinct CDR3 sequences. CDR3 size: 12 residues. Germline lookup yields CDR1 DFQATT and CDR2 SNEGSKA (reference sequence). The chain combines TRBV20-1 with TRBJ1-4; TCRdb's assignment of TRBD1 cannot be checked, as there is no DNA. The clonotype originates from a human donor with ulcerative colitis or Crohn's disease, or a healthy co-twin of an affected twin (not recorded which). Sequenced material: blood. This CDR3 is CSARPRFEKLFF.